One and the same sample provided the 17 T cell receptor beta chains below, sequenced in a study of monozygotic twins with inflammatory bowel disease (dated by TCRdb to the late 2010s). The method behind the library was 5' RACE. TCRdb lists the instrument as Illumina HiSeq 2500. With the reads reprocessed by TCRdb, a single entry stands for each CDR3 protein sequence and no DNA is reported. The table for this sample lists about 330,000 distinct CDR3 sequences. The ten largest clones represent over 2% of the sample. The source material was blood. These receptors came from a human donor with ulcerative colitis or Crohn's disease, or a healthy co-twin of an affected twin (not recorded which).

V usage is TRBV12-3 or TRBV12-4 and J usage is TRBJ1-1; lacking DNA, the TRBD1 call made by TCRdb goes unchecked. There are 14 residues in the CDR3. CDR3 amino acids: CASRPGHLNTKAFF.

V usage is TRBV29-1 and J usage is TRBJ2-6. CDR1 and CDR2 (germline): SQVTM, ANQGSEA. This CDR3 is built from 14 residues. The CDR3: CSVDITGGANVLTF.

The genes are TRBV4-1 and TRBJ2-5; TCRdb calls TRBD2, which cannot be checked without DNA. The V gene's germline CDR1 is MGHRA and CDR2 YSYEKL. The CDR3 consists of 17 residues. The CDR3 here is CASSQSPLAGGPETQYF.

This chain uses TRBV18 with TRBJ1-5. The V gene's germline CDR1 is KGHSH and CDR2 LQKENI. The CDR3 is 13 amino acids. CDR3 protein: CASSPGPYQPQHF.

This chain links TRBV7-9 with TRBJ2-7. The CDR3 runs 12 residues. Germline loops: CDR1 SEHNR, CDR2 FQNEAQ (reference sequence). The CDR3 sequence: CASSVKEYEQYF. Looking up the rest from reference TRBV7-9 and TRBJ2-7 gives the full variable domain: DTGVSQNPRHKITKRGQNVTFRCDPISEHNRLYWYRQTLGQGPEFLTYFQNEAQLEKSRLLSDRFSAERPKGSFSTLEIQRTEQGDSAMYLCASSVKEYEQYFGPGTRLTVT.

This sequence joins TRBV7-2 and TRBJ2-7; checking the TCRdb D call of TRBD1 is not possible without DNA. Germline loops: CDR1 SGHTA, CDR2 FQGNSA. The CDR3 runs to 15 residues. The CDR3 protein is CASSLTRGSSYEQYF.

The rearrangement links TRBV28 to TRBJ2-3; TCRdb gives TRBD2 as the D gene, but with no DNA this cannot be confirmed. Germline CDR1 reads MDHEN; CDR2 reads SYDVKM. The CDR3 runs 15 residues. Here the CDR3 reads CASSKTSDGTDTQYF.

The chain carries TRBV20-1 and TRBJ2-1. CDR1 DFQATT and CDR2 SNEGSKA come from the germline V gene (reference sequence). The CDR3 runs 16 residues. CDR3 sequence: CSAKRWVGTSYNEQFF.

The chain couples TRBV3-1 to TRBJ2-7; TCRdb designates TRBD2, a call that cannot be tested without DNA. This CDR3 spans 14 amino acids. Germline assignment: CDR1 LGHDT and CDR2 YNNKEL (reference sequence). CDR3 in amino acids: CASSPSGALGEQYF.

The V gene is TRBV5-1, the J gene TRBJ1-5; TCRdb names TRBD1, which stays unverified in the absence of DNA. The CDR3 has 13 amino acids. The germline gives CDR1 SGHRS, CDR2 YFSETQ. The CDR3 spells CASSSGVDQPQHF.

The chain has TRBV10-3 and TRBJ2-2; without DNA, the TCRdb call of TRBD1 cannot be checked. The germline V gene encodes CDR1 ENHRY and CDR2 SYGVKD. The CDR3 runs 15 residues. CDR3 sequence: CAISESRGRSGELFF.

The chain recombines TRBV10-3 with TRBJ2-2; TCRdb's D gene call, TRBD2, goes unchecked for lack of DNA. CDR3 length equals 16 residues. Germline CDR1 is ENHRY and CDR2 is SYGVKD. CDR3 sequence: CAISDLGSEDTGELFF.

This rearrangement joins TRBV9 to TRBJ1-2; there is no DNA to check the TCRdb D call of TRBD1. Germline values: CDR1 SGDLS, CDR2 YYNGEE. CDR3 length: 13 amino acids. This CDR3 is CASSVGAGDGYTF.

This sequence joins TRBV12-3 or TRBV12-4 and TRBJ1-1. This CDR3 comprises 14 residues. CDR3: CASSLNPSGTEAFF.

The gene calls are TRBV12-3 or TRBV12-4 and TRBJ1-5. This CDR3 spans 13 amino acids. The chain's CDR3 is CASSFGLVRPQHF.

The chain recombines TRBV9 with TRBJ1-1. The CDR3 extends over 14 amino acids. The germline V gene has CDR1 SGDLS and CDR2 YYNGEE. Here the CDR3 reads CASSVAPLNTEAFF. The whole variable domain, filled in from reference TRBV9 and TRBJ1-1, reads DSGVTQTPKHLITATGQRVTLRCSPRSGDLSVYWYQQSLDQGLQFLIQYYNGEERAKGNILERFSAQQFPDLHSELNLSSLELGDSALYFCASSVAPLNTEAFFGQGTRLTVV.

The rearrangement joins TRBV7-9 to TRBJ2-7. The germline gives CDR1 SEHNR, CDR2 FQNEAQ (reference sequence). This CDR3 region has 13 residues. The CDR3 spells CASSLSASYEQYF. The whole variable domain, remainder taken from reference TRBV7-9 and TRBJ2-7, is DTGVSQNPRHKITKRGQNVTFRCDPISEHNRLYWYRQTLGQGPEFLTYFQNEAQLEKSRLLSDRFSAERPKGSFSTLEIQRTEQGDSAMYLCASSLSASYEQYFGPGTRLTVT.